This is a list of T cell receptor beta chains from one sample in a study of cytomegalovirus exposure and HLA in healthy donors. Here immunoSEQ multiplex PCR was the method, and the copy in TCRdb shows in-frame clones only, minus some. The table lists some 110,000 clones, 66% of them singletons. Specimen: PBMCs. The receptors shown here come from a man younger than 35 in good health and CMV-seronegative. CDR3s include the opening cysteine and the closing phenylalanine or tryptophan. Each record gives: J gene, V gene, clone size, D gene, CDR3 DNA, CDR3 protein. A D gene is named only where the DNA matches it firmly. Part of the rows lack a size; the others show once, few, many or a class for expanded clones.

J gene: TRBJ1-3
V gene: TRBV7-2
clone size: NA
D gene: NA
CDR3 DNA: TGTGCCAGCAGCCTGGGGAGGTCTGGAAACACCATATATTTT
CDR3 protein: CASSLGRSGNTIYF

J gene: TRBJ1-2
V gene: TRBV10-2
clone size: NA
D gene: NA
CDR3 DNA: TGCGCCAGCAGTGCTTCAGGGCGAGCTAACTATGGCTACACCTTC
CDR3 protein: CASSASGRANYGYTF

J gene: TRBJ2-3
V gene: TRBV7-7
clone size: NA
D gene: TRBD1
CDR3 DNA: TGTGCCAGCAGCTCGGGACAGATCACAGATACGCAGTATTTT
CDR3 protein: CASSSGQITDTQYF

J gene: TRBJ2-1
V gene: TRBV9
clone size: NA
D gene: NA
CDR3 DNA: TGTGCCAGCAGCGTAGGGGCCGGACTTTACAATGAGCAGTTCTTC
CDR3 protein: CASSVGAGLYNEQFF

J gene: TRBJ2-7
V gene: TRBV7-2
clone size: once
D gene: TRBD2
CDR3 DNA: TGTGCCAGCAGTCGGGACTACTACGAGCAGTACTTC
CDR3 protein: CASSRDYYEQYF

J gene: TRBJ2-3
V gene: TRBV28
clone size: NA
D gene: TRBD2
CDR3 DNA: TGTGCCAGCAGTAACCCTATAGCGGGAGCAGAAGATACGCAGTATTTT
CDR3 protein: CASSNPIAGAEDTQYF

J gene: TRBJ2-3
V gene: TRBV14
clone size: NA
D gene: NA
CDR3 DNA: TGTGCCAGCAGGGGCAGGAGCACAGATACGCAGTATTTT
CDR3 protein: CASRGRSTDTQYF

J gene: TRBJ2-3
V gene: TRBV6-1
clone size: few
D gene: NA
CDR3 DNA: TGTGCCAGCAGTGAGATGAATGGGGCAACGCAGTATTTT
CDR3 protein: CASSEMNGATQYF

J gene: TRBJ2-1
V gene: TRBV5-1
clone size: few
D gene: TRBD2
CDR3 DNA: TGCGCCAGCAGCCACCCTAGCGGGAGGGCCTCCTACAATGAGCAGTTCTTC
CDR3 protein: CASSHPSGRASYNEQFF

J gene: TRBJ2-5
V gene: TRBV19
clone size: NA
D gene: NA
CDR3 DNA: TGTGCCAGTAGTAAGATGGCGGACCAAGAGACCCAGTACTTC
CDR3 protein: CASSKMADQETQYF

J gene: TRBJ2-7
V gene: TRBV18
clone size: few
D gene: TRBD2
CDR3 DNA: TGTGCCAGCTCACCTCGACTAGCGGATCCCTACGAGCAGTACTTC
CDR3 protein: CASSPRLADPYEQYF

J gene: TRBJ1-1
V gene: TRBV14
clone size: NA
D gene: NA
CDR3 DNA: TGTGCCAGCAGCCAAGAAAGGACAATGAACACTGAAGCTTTCTTT
CDR3 protein: CASSQERTMNTEAFF

J gene: TRBJ2-5
V gene: TRBV4-2
clone size: NA
D gene: TRBD2
CDR3 DNA: TGTGCCAGCAGCCCTAGCGGGGGGTACCAAGAGACCCAGTACTTC
CDR3 protein: CASSPSGGYQETQYF

J gene: TRBJ2-7
V gene: TRBV11-2
clone size: NA
D gene: TRBD1
CDR3 DNA: TGTGCCAGCAGCTTAGAAGGACAGGAGTTCTACGAGCAGTACTTC
CDR3 protein: CASSLEGQEFYEQYF

J gene: TRBJ1-2
V gene: TRBV28
clone size: NA
D gene: NA
CDR3 DNA: TGTGCCAGCAGTGGCGTTTTCCCTAGGGGTCACCATCGGAACTACATGGATGGCTACACCTTC
CDR3 protein: CASSGVFPRGHHRNYMDGYTF

J gene: TRBJ1-5
V gene: TRBV28
clone size: NA
D gene: TRBD1
CDR3 DNA: TGTGCCAGCAGATCGGACAGGGTGCCAGGCAATCAGCCCCAGCATTTT
CDR3 protein: CASRSDRVPGNQPQHF

J gene: TRBJ1-2
V gene: TRBV13
clone size: NA
D gene: TRBD1
CDR3 DNA: TGTGCCAGCAGCTTCCATGGGACAGGGGAACACACCTTC
CDR3 protein: CASSFHGTGEHTF

J gene: TRBJ2-3
V gene: TRBV18
clone size: once
D gene: NA
CDR3 DNA: TGTGCCAGCTCACCACTAGCGGCTACCACAGATACGCAGTATTTT
CDR3 protein: CASSPLAATTDTQYF

J gene: TRBJ1-1
V gene: TRBV6-6
clone size: NA
D gene: NA
CDR3 DNA: TGTGCCAGCAGTTATATGAACACTGAAGCTTTCTTT
CDR3 protein: CASSYMNTEAFF

J gene: TRBJ2-7
V gene: TRBV19
clone size: NA
D gene: TRBD1
CDR3 DNA: TGTGCCAGTAGCGGGGACAGGATGGGGCGCGAGCAGTACTTC
CDR3 protein: CASSGDRMGREQYF

J gene: TRBJ2-3
V gene: TRBV5-4
clone size: NA
D gene: NA
CDR3 DNA: TGTGCCAGCAGCTTGGGCGCAGATACGCAGTATTTT
CDR3 protein: CASSLGADTQYF

J gene: TRBJ2-2
V gene: TRBV27
clone size: NA
D gene: TRBD2
CDR3 DNA: TGTGCCAGCAGTTTACCTCGACTAGCGGGGGACACCGGGGAGCTGTTTTTT
CDR3 protein: CASSLPRLAGDTGELFF

J gene: TRBJ2-3
V gene: TRBV15
clone size: NA
D gene: TRBD1
CDR3 DNA: TGTGCCACCAGCAGTTTACAGGGGGTGACAGATACGCAGTATTTT
CDR3 protein: CATSSLQGVTDTQYF

J gene: TRBJ2-1
V gene: TRBV2
clone size: NA
D gene: NA
CDR3 DNA: TGTGCCAGCAGTTACCAGACAATCTCCTACAATGAGCAGTTCTTC
CDR3 protein: CASSYQTISYNEQFF

J gene: TRBJ2-3
V gene: TRBV10-3
clone size: NA
D gene: TRBD1
CDR3 DNA: TGTGCCATCCGGGACAGGGGGGTATCAGATACGCAGTATTTT
CDR3 protein: CAIRDRGVSDTQYF

J gene: TRBJ1-3
V gene: TRBV4-2
clone size: NA
D gene: TRBD1
CDR3 DNA: TGTGCCAGCAGGGTAAACAGGGGCCGGAACACCATATATTTT
CDR3 protein: CASRVNRGRNTIYF

J gene: TRBJ1-5
V gene: TRBV7-2
clone size: once
D gene: TRBD1
CDR3 DNA: TGTGCCAGCAGTTTAGGACAGGCTCAGCCCCAGCATTTT
CDR3 protein: CASSLGQAQPQHF

J gene: TRBJ2-3
V gene: TRBV2
clone size: NA
D gene: NA
CDR3 DNA: TGTGCCAGCATTAGGCTAGCCACAGATACGCAGTATTTT
CDR3 protein: CASIRLATDTQYF

J gene: TRBJ2-7
V gene: TRBV6-1
clone size: NA
D gene: TRBD2
CDR3 DNA: TGTGCCAGCAGTGAAATCCTAGCGGGAGGTCTTGGCGCCGAGCAGTACTTC
CDR3 protein: CASSEILAGGLGAEQYF

J gene: TRBJ2-3
V gene: TRBV7-3
clone size: NA
D gene: TRBD2
CDR3 DNA: TGTGCCAGCAGCGTAGCGGGGGGGCCCACAGATACGCAGTATTTT
CDR3 protein: CASSVAGGPTDTQYF

J gene: TRBJ1-2
V gene: TRBV28
clone size: once
D gene: NA
CDR3 DNA: TGTGCCAGCAGTCTCCTCCGGGGGGACTATGGCTACACCTTC
CDR3 protein: CASSLLRGDYGYTF

J gene: TRBJ2-1
V gene: TRBV4-2
clone size: NA
D gene: NA
CDR3 DNA: TGTGCCAGCAGCCAAGAAGCCAGACGGGACAATGAGCAGTTCTTC
CDR3 protein: CASSQEARRDNEQFF

J gene: TRBJ2-5
V gene: TRBV28
clone size: NA
D gene: NA
CDR3 DNA: TGTGCCAGCCGTTTCGGGGATCGGGAAGAGACCCAGTACTTC
CDR3 protein: CASRFGDREETQYF

J gene: TRBJ2-3
V gene: TRBV2
clone size: NA
D gene: NA
CDR3 DNA: TGTGCCAGCAATAGCCTCAGCACAGATACGCAGTATTTT
CDR3 protein: CASNSLSTDTQYF

J gene: TRBJ1-4
V gene: TRBV6-1
clone size: NA
D gene: TRBD1
CDR3 DNA: TGTGCCACCTCGGGACAGACGAATGAAAAACTGTTTTTT
CDR3 protein: CATSGQTNEKLFF

J gene: TRBJ2-3
V gene: TRBV30
clone size: NA
D gene: NA
CDR3 DNA: TGTGCCTGGAGAAAGTCTCACCGAGAGGCAGATACGCAGTATTTT
CDR3 protein: CAWRKSHREADTQYF

J gene: TRBJ2-5
V gene: TRBV29-1
clone size: NA
D gene: NA
CDR3 DNA: TGCAGCGCCCGGGTGAGGCCTTTTGACGAGACCCAGTACTTC
CDR3 protein: CSARVRPFDETQYF

J gene: TRBJ2-1
V gene: TRBV28
clone size: NA
D gene: TRBD2
CDR3 DNA: TGTGCCAGCTCGGTGGCGGGGGGGTACAATGAGCAGTTCTTC
CDR3 protein: CASSVAGGYNEQFF

J gene: TRBJ1-1
V gene: TRBV6-1
clone size: NA
D gene: TRBD1
CDR3 DNA: TGTGCCAGCAGTCCCGACAGGGGCTATAGCACTGAAGCTTTCTTT
CDR3 protein: CASSPDRGYSTEAFF

J gene: TRBJ1-2
V gene: TRBV7-6
clone size: once
D gene: TRBD1
CDR3 DNA: TGTGCCAGCAGCTTAGCGTACAGGGGGCAGAGCTATGGCTACACCTTC
CDR3 protein: CASSLAYRGQSYGYTF

J gene: TRBJ2-3
V gene: TRBV10-1
clone size: NA
D gene: NA
CDR3 DNA: TGCGCCAGCAGTGGTCCCGGGTTCGGAGATACGCAGTATTTT
CDR3 protein: CASSGPGFGDTQYF

J gene: TRBJ2-1
V gene: TRBV4-2
clone size: few
D gene: NA
CDR3 DNA: TGTGCCAGCAGCCAAGATCGGGTAGACCAACGCAATGAGCAGTTCTTC
CDR3 protein: CASSQDRVDQRNEQFF

J gene: TRBJ1-3
V gene: TRBV30
clone size: NA
D gene: NA
CDR3 DNA: TGTGCCTCCACAGACAGGTTCTCTGGAAACACCATATATTTT
CDR3 protein: CASTDRFSGNTIYF

J gene: TRBJ2-3
V gene: TRBV7-2
clone size: NA
D gene: TRBD2
CDR3 DNA: TGTGCCAGCAGCATTAGGACTAGCGGGAGTTCGGATACGCAGTATTTT
CDR3 protein: CASSIRTSGSSDTQYF

J gene: TRBJ2-1
V gene: TRBV11-2
clone size: NA
D gene: TRBD2
CDR3 DNA: TGTGCCAGCAGCTACGGACTAGCGGGATCCCCCTACAATGAGCAGTTCTTC
CDR3 protein: CASSYGLAGSPYNEQFF

J gene: TRBJ2-2
V gene: TRBV7-5
clone size: NA
D gene: NA
CDR3 DNA: TGTGCCAGAAGCTTAACCCCGCGGGTGTTTTTT
CDR3 protein: CARSLTPRVFF

J gene: TRBJ2-2
V gene: TRBV11-2
clone size: once
D gene: NA
CDR3 DNA: TGTGCCAGCAGCTTAGCTCTTGGGGGCGTAAACACCGGGGAGCTGTTTTTT
CDR3 protein: CASSLALGGVNTGELFF

J gene: TRBJ2-2
V gene: TRBV4-2
clone size: NA
D gene: TRBD2
CDR3 DNA: TGTGCCAGCAGCCAAGTCCGACTGGCGGGAGGTGGCACCGGGGAGCTGTTTTTT
CDR3 protein: CASSQVRLAGGGTGELFF

J gene: TRBJ2-1
V gene: TRBV9
clone size: NA
D gene: NA
CDR3 DNA: TGTGCCAGCAGCGTAGTCGAGGCTTCCTACAATGAGCAGTTCTTC
CDR3 protein: CASSVVEASYNEQFF

J gene: TRBJ2-1
V gene: TRBV9
clone size: NA
D gene: NA
CDR3 DNA: TGTGCCAGCAGCGTAGGGGAGCAGAGGGCTGAGCAGTTCTTC
CDR3 protein: CASSVGEQRAEQFF